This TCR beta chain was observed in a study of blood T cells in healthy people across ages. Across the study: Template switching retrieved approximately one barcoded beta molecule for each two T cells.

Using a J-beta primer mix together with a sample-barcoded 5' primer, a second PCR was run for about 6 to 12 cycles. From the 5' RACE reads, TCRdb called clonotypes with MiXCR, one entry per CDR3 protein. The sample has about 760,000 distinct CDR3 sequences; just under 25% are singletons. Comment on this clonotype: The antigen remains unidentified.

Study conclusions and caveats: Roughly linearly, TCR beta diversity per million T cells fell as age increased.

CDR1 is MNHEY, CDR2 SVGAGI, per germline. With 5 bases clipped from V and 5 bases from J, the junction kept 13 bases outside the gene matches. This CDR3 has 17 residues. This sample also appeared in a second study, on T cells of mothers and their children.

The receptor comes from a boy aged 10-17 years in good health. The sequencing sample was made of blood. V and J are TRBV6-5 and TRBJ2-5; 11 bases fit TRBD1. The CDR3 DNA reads TGTGCCAGCAGTACCCGAGGACAGGGGGCCTTGGGGGAGACCCAGTACTTC. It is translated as CASSTRGQGALGETQYF.